The rows below give T cell receptor beta chains drawn from one sample of a study of T-cell reconstitution after alpha-beta-depleted transplantation in children. TCRdb redid the calling of the PCR reads with MiXCR, one entry per CDR3 protein. This sample has 280,000 or so distinct CDR3 sequences, with roughly 12% found just once. The sample was peripheral blood, taken 180 days after TCRalphabeta/CD19-depleted stem cell transplant. Source of these receptors: a male patient aged 2-15 years who had a stem cell transplant for chronic granulomatous disease, so the T cells may come from the graft donor. The CDR3 runs from the conserved cysteine through the conserved F or W. A D gene is named only where the DNA matches it firmly. Size is omitted from some rows. Given values are once, few, many or a class for expanded clones.

V: TRBV7-6; J: TRBJ2-2; size: .; D: TRBD2; DNA: TGTGCCAGCAGCTTAGCGGTCATCGGGGGGTTCGACACCGGGGAGCTGTTTTTT; CDR3: CASSLAVIGGFDTGELFF
V: TRBV6-5; J: TRBJ2-7; size: many; D: .; DNA: TGTGCCAGCAGTTCTGACAGGGAGGGGTACGAGCAGTACTTC; CDR3: CASSSDREGYEQYF
V: TRBV10-3; J: TRBJ1-1; size: many; D: .; DNA: TGTGCCATCAGTGGCACAGGGAGCATGAACACTGAAGCTTTCTTT; CDR3: CAISGTGSMNTEAFF
V: TRBV19; J: TRBJ2-1; size: few; D: TRBD2; DNA: TGTGCCAGTAGACTGAGCGGGAGGCGTGAGCAGTTCTTC; CDR3: CASRLSGRREQFF
V: TRBV5-1; J: TRBJ2-5; size: many; D: .; DNA: TGCGCCAGCAGCCCTGACAGTGGGACCCAGTACTTC; CDR3: CASSPDSGTQYF
V: TRBV19; J: TRBJ1-5; size: many; D: TRBD1; DNA: TGTGCCAGTAGTTACAGGGGGCCGGTTCAGCCCCAGCATTTT; CDR3: CASSYRGPVQPQHF
V: TRBV29-1; J: TRBJ2-7; size: many; D: TRBD2; DNA: TGCAGCGTTCGACTAGCGGGGAGGTACGAGCAGTACTTC; CDR3: CSVRLAGRYEQYF
V: TRBV29-1; J: TRBJ1-1; size: many; D: .; DNA: TGCAGCGTTGCACAGGGAGGCGTAGCTTTCTTT; CDR3: CSVAQGGVAFF
V: TRBV11-1; J: TRBJ2-2; size: many; D: .; DNA: TGTGCCAGCAGCTTACCTCGCGCCCACGCCCCTGTGAACACCGGGGAGCTGTTTTTT; CDR3: CASSLPRAHAPVNTGELFF
V: TRBV12-3/TRBV12-4; J: TRBJ2-1; size: many; D: .; DNA: TGTGCCAGCGGCCCTTTGCTGGGGGCGCGGGAGAATGAGCAGTTCTTC; CDR3: CASGPLLGARENEQFF
V: TRBV18; J: TRBJ1-1; size: many; D: .; DNA: TGTGCCAGCTCACCCCGAACTTACGGCACTGAAGCTTTCTTT; CDR3: CASSPRTYGTEAFF
V: TRBV23-1; J: TRBJ2-2; size: .; D: TRBD1; DNA: TGCGCCAGCAGTCAATCGGTCGGGACAGGGAACACCGGGGAGCTGTTTTTT; CDR3: CASSQSVGTGNTGELFF
V: TRBV29-1; J: TRBJ2-7; size: many; D: .; DNA: TGCAGCGTTGGTGGCTCGGGATACGAGCAGTACTTC; CDR3: CSVGGSGYEQYF
V: TRBV29-1; J: TRBJ2-3; size: many; D: .; DNA: TGCAGCGTTGGGGGGGCGCTTGCAGATACGCAGTATTTT; CDR3: CSVGGALADTQYF
V: TRBV12-3/TRBV12-4; J: TRBJ2-3; size: many; D: .; DNA: TGTGCCAGCAGCCGTCTAGGACATACGCAGTATTTT; CDR3: CASSRLGHTQYF
V: TRBV5-1; J: TRBJ2-2; size: many; D: .; DNA: TGCGCCAGCAGCCCAGGGAGGACCGGTGCGAACACCGGGGAGCTGTTTTTT; CDR3: CASSPGRTGANTGELFF
V: TRBV30; J: TRBJ2-7; size: few; D: .; DNA: TGTGCCTGGAGTGGCGGAGGGCCGAACGAGCAGTACTTC; CDR3: CAWSGGGPNEQYF
V: TRBV6-1; J: TRBJ2-1; size: many; D: .; DNA: TGTGCCAGCAGGGGGGGTAGGAATGAGCAGTTCTTC; CDR3: CASRGGRNEQFF
V: TRBV27; J: TRBJ2-1; size: many; D: .; DNA: TGTGCCAGCAGTTTAATGGGTGGTGAGCAGTTCTTC; CDR3: CASSLMGGEQFF
V: TRBV20-1; J: TRBJ1-5; size: many; D: .; DNA: TGCAGTGCTAGTACAGGGAACCCTCTTTATCAGCCCCAGCATTTT; CDR3: CSASTGNPLYQPQHF
V: TRBV20-1; J: TRBJ2-2; size: many; D: .; DNA: TGCAGTGCCTCTGGGCGAGTTGGCGGGGAGCTGTTTTTT; CDR3: CSASGRVGGELFF
V: TRBV20-1; J: TRBJ2-7; size: many; D: TRBD2; DNA: TGCAGTGCTAGAGCCCTACTAGCGAGACCATCCTACGAGCAGTACTTC; CDR3: CSARALLARPSYEQYF
V: TRBV10-3; J: TRBJ2-2; size: many; D: .; DNA: TGTGCCATCAAGCATAGCGTGGACAACACCGGGGAGCTGTTTTTT; CDR3: CAIKHSVDNTGELFF
V: TRBV20-1; J: TRBJ2-2; size: many; D: .; DNA: TGCAGTGCTACCGTTTCGGTAACCGGGGAGCTGTTTTTT; CDR3: CSATVSVTGELFF
V: TRBV11-2; J: TRBJ1-3; size: many; D: TRBD1; DNA: TGTGCCAGCAGCTTGGGACAGTATCCTCCGCCGCTGGTTGGAAACACCATATATTTT; CDR3: CASSLGQYPPPLVGNTIYF
V: TRBV7-2; J: TRBJ1-4; size: many; D: TRBD1; DNA: TGTGCCAGCAGCTTAAACAGGGGGACTAATGAAAAACTGTTTTTT; CDR3: CASSLNRGTNEKLFF
V: TRBV25-1; J: TRBJ1-5; size: many; D: .; DNA: TGTGCCAGCAGCCGCGGGGGGGCGAGGCAGCCCCAGCATTTT; CDR3: CASSRGGARQPQHF